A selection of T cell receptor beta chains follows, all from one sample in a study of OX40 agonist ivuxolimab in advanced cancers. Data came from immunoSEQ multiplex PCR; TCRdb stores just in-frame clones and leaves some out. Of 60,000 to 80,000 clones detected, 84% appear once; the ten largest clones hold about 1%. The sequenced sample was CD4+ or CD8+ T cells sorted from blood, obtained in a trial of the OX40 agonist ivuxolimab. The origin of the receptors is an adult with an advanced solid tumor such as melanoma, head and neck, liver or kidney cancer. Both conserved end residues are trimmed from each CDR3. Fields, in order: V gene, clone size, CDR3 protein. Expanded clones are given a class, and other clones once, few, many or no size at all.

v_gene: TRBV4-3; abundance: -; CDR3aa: ASSQDLQGGTDTQY
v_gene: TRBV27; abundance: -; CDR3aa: ASSVTRGRLGNSPLH
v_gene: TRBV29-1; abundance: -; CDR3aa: SVTGTGTYEQY
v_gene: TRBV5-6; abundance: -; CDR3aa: ASSYDAGTPIGYGYT
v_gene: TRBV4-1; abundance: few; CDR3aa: ASSQGRAGLSNQPQH
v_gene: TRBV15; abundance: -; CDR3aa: ATSTRTGYYGYT
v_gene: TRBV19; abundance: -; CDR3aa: ASSWGQRDGYT
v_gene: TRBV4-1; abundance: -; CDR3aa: ASSQGGITFAPLH
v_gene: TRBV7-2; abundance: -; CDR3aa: ASSPDRDRYEQY
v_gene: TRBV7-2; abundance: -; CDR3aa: ASSLTSSQPQH
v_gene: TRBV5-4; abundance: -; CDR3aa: ASSSGLAGGSYEQY
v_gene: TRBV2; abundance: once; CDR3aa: ASSRGTPKIKLF
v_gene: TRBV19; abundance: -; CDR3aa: ASSTLRQGYNSPLH
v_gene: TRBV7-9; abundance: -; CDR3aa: ASSLGAAPTGNTIY
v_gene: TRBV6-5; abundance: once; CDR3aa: ASSYTASGPYEQY
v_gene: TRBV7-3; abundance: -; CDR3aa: ASSLSGRNTEAF
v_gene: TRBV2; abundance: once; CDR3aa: ASRTGWDQPQH
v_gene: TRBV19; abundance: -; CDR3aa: ASSIEGSGGDEQF
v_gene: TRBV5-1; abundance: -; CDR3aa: ASSRTTQETQY
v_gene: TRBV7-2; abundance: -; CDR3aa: ASSSPQPGGYT
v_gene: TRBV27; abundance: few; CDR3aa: ASSLAPTNYGYT
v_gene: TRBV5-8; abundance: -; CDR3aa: ASSLARRYGYT
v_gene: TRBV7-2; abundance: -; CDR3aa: ASSLTPRAGYNEQF
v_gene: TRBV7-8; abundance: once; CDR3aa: ASSFGVLTGSVFGAF
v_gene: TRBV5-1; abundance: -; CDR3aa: ASSAYPTGNRSQPQH
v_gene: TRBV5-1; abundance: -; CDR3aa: ASSTGQGFETQY
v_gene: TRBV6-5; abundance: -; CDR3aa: ASSYTATGGRFGYT
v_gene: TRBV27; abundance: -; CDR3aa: ASSFTSGGPEETQY
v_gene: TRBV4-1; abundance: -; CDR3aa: ASSQSEARVGNTEAF
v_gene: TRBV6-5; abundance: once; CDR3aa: ASTVVLAGVGELF
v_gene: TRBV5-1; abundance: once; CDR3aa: ASSFGVGTGELF
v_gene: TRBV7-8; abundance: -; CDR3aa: ASSSDRATTDTQY
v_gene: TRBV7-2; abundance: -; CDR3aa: ASSFGQGADQPQH
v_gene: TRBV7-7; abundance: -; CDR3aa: ASSLQPGGETQY
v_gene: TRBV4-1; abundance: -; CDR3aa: ASSQVDLGFTSYNEQF
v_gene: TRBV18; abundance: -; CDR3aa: ASSPLPGGDYGYT
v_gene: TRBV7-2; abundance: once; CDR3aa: ASSLAGGVDTQY
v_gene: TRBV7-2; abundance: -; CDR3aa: ASSLTWVGEKLF
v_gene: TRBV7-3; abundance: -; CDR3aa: ASIRFGTEAF
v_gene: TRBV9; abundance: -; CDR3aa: ASSVVPSGQETQY
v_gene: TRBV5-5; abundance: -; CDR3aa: ASSPRAQETQY
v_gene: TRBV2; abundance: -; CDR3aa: ASKEPGWRGYT
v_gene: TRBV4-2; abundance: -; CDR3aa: ASSQDDTTNYGYT